The sequence of this T cell receptor (beta chain) was determined in a study of blood T cell repertoires in COVID-19 (TCRdb year 2020). Study-wide context: The collaborator samples originated in the United States, Italy and Spain and spanned the acute and convalescent phases of COVID-19. The material from the prospective study consisted of cDNA or gDNA derived from T cells, B-cell-depleted T cells, or PBMCs. Deeply sampled blood TCRbeta repertoires from subjects exposed to, actively infected with, or recovered from COVID-19 were included in the dataset. The repertoires were released in a freely available public database intended as a resource for research on the immune response to SARS-CoV-2. The samples were drawn from the first 160 participants of the ongoing ImmuneRACE study and from 1,200 or so subjects provided by 6 global collaborators. A de-identified subject ID, COVID-19 status, age in years and sex were almost always included in the sample metadata. Where available, HLA class I and class II types were obtained from metadata supplied by the sample provider rather than from assay-based typing. The investigation overall reported the following: The quantity of clinical and demographic metadata differed by source and by participant and was supplied without curation.

Worth noting for this clone: Its antigen is not yet known. Base qualities are not recorded, but no much larger clone differs from it by a single base.

TCRbeta CDR3 regions were amplified from genomic DNA by means of the immunoSEQ Assay, a bias-controlled multiplex PCR. The paper's data handling went like this. Nucleated cell counts per sample were estimated from amplification of reference gene primers within the assay. To quantify the absolute abundance of each unique TCRbeta CDR3 rearrangement, sequence reads were collapsed and filtered. For each sample, productive Simpson clonality was calculated by taking the square root of Simpson's diversity index across productive rearrangements. The source is immuneACCESS, and TCRdb retained only in-frame sequences with V and J called. Part of the clones is not carried over; for the studies checked, unresolved V genes explain less than half of this, and the remainder is unexplained. For V, J and clone size, that table is used; D and trimming come from the DNA. The sample has roughly 160,000 clones on record, approximately 86% of them singletons. Together, the top ten hold about 0.98% of the sample.

Via the germline V gene, CDR1 is SGHDT and CDR2 YYEEEE. Cut back by 0 bases and 6 bases, the V and J ends lie 10 bases apart. The CDR3 goes from the cysteine to the phenylalanine over 14 residues. The only DNA kept is the CDR3, 42 bases in frame from the first base. The collaborating institutions used their own protocols to collect whole blood in K2EDTA tubes. For TCRbeta analysis, collaborators shipped samples as frozen whole blood, isolated PBMCs, or DNA extracted from either of those sample types. The sequenced sample consisted of peripheral blood. This chain is built from TRBV5-6 and TRBJ1-5, with a weak D call of TRBD1 (5 bases match). The TCR originated in a man aged 18 to 30 with acute or convalescent COVID-19. The CDR3 has the sequence CASSLAGVGQPQHF. The sequenced DNA is TGTGCCAGCAGCTTGGCGGGGGTGGGTCAGCCCCAGCATTTT.